This TCR beta chain was identified during a study of radiation and T cells in renal cell carcinoma. Study results and limitations: No pretreatment tumor biopsies were available for baseline clonotypes.

V trimming: 4 bases; J trimming: 8 bases; junction bases outside the gene matches: 13. Germline V gene data show CDR1 as LGHNA and CDR2 as YSLEER. This CDR3 has 16 amino acids. Treatment defined: 15 Gy SBRT to primary tumor, nephrectomy 4 weeks later. Nephrectomy followed 15 Gy stereotactic body radiation by 4 weeks. This clone has a handful of counts. Its antigen is still unknown. This table comes from immunoSEQ multiplex PCR, and its TCRdb copy is limited to in-frame clones, with some not included. Among approximately 23,000 clones listed, 45% to 50% were seen once. This chain uses TRBV4-3 with TRBJ1-2; TRBD1 matches 10 bases. This specimen consisted of tumor tissue, obtained from a patient whose treatment included radiotherapy and nephrectomy. This sequence was found in a woman aged 45 to 65 with renal cell carcinoma. The DNA for the CDR3 is TGCGCCAGCAGCCTTGAACCGGGACAGGGGATGAGGGGCTACACCTTC. Its translation: CASSLEPGQGMRGYTF.